These 14 T cell receptor beta chains were sequenced from one sample in a study of control samples from healthy donors and cancer patients. The assay was immunoSEQ multiplex PCR, and TCRdb's table has in-frame clones only and misses some. The sample holds under 300,000 clones, approximately 80% seen once. The source material was PBMCs. The receptors originated from a woman aged 55-69 years with lung cancer.

The rearrangement links TRBV11-2 to TRBJ2-5, with a tentative D call TRBD2 (6 bases). Germline V CDR1 and CDR2: SGHAT, FQNNGV. V dropped 1 base and J dropped 3 bases, with 9 bases sitting between them. The CDR3 contains 14 residues. The CDR3 region has the DNA TGTGCCAGCAGCTTAGGAATAGCGGAAGAGACCCAGTACTTC. Translation gives CASSLGIAEETQYF. The full variable domain, completed using reference TRBV11-2 and TRBJ2-5, is EAGVAQSPRYKIIEKRQSVAFWCNPISGHATLYWYQQILGQGPKLLIQFQNNGVVDDSQLPKDRFSAERLKGVDSTLKIQPAKLEDSAVYLCASSLGIAEETQYFGPGTRLLVL.

J is TRBJ2-1 and V is TRBV11-3; the D gene could be TRBD1 or TRBD2 (5 bases each). The germline V gene encodes CDR1 SGHNT and CDR2 YENEEA. The CDR3 is 14 amino acids. The V gene lost 0 bases and the J gene lost 4 bases, with 7 bases spanning the gap. This CDR3 reads CASSLDGAYNEQFF. The CDR3 nucleotides read TGTGCCAGCAGCTTAGACGGGGCTTACAATGAGCAGTTCTTC.

The rearrangement uses TRBV5-8 and TRBJ1-5, with 7 positions matching TRBD1. The V gene end was trimmed by 0 bases and the J gene end by 11 bases; junction bases not matched to a gene: 14. Per the germline V gene, CDR1 is SGHTS and CDR2 is YDEGEE. CDR3 length: 16 amino acids. The CDR3 nucleotides are TGTGCCAGCAGCTTGGCATGGCAGGGGGAAAGTTCGACCCAGCATTTT. This translates into CASSLAWQGESSTQHF. Supplemented by reference TRBV5-8 and TRBJ1-5, the full variable domain reads EAGVTQSPTHLIKTRGQQATLRCSPISGHTSVYWYQQALGLGLQFLLWYDEGEERNRGNFPPRFSGRQFPNYSSELNVNALELEDSALYLCASSLAWQGESSTQHFGDGTRLSIL.

The J gene is TRBJ1-1, the V gene TRBV7-3; weak D call: TRBD1 (5 bases). V was shortened by 5 bases and J by 2 bases, with 9 bases between the two germline ends. This CDR3 has 13 residues. CDR1 is SGHTA, CDR2 FQGTGA, per germline. CDR3 nucleotides: TGTGCCAGCAGCGCCGGGACTAACACTGAAGCTTTCTTT. Translating it yields CASSAGTNTEAFF.

CDR3 in amino acids: CSSSRGRADTIYF. In DNA, the CDR3 is TGTTCGAGTTCAAGGGGAAGGGCAGACACCATATATTTT. The rearrangement joins TRBV15 to TRBJ1-3, with D perhaps matching TRBD1 (5 bases). The germline V gene has CDR1 LNHNV and CDR2 YYDKDF (reference sequence). The length of the CDR3 is 13 residues. The full variable domain, completed using reference TRBV15 and TRBJ1-3, is DAMVIQNPRYQVTQFGKPVTLSCSQTLNHNVMYWYQQKSSQAPKLLFHYYDKDFNNEADTPDNFQSRRPNTSFCFLDIRSPGLGDTAMYLCSSSRGRADTIYFGEGSWLTVV.

This chain connects TRBV18 to TRBJ2-3; the D gene is possibly TRBD2 (5 bases). V shed 5 bases and J shed 6 bases, with 15 bases lying between them. This CDR3 region has 14 residues. The germline V gene encodes CDR1 KGHSH and CDR2 LQKENI. CDR3 in amino acids: CASSSSAGVDTQYF. Written as DNA, the CDR3 is TGTGCCAGCTCATCTTCTGCCGGGGTGGATACGCAGTATTTT.

The chain uses TRBV28 and TRBJ1-2; possible D gene TRBD1, 5 bases. The CDR3 runs 15 residues. Germline values: CDR1 MDHEN, CDR2 SYDVKM. Deletions cut 7 bases from V and 2 bases from J, with 17 bases between. CDR3 sequence reads: CASKVGGLENYGYTF. CDR3 sequence (DNA): TGTGCCAGCAAAGTTGGGGGATTGGAAAACTATGGCTACACCTTC.

The gene calls are TRBV19 and TRBJ2-1; 8 bases agree with TRBD2. The CDR3 totals 11 residues. Trimming at V came to 1 base and at J to 14 bases, leaving 1 base not matched to a gene. Germline CDR1 LNHDA, CDR2 SQIVND (reference sequence). CDR3 protein: CASSIAGGKFF. The CDR3 DNA sequence: TGTGCCAGTAGTATAGCGGGAGGGAAGTTCTTC.

The V gene is TRBV7-6, the J gene TRBJ2-1; TRBD2 agrees at 8 bases. Germline V gene sequence: CDR1 SGHVS, CDR2 FNYEAQ. The V and J ends lost 6 bases and 5 bases, in that order; junction bases with no gene match: 15. The CDR3 runs 17 residues. CDR3 nucleotide sequence: TGTGCCAGCAGGGGCAGGACTAGCTTCGGCTCAGACAATGAGCAGTTCTTC. Its protein product is CASRGRTSFGSDNEQFF.

This clone appeared a single time. V usage is TRBV9 and J usage is TRBJ1-2; no clear D gene. This CDR3 contains 14 residues. Deletions cut 2 bases from V and 5 bases from J, with 13 bases between. Germline V gives CDR1 SGDLS, CDR2 YYNGEE. CDR3: CASSVLGSAYGYTF. The CDR3 DNA reads TGTGCCAGCAGCGTCCTGGGGTCCGCATATGGCTACACCTTC.

This clone has only one observation. The rearrangement joins TRBV7-9 to TRBJ2-7; no definite D call. CDR1 SEHNR and CDR2 FQNEAQ come from the germline V gene (reference sequence). V shed 4 bases and J shed 0 bases, with 22 bases lying between them. The CDR3 sequence is 18 residues long. CDR3 sequence reads: CASSYSIRQGPLSYEQYF. The CDR3 region has the DNA TGTGCCAGCAGCTACAGCATCCGCCAAGGGCCCCTCTCCTACGAGCAGTACTTC.

In its sample, this clone was seen once. J is TRBJ2-2 and V is TRBV9; 12 bases match TRBD2. V shed 3 bases and J 3 bases; nucleotides not matched to a gene: 6. The germline CDR1 and CDR2 sequences are SGDLS and YYNGEE. This CDR3 is built from 17 residues. CDR3 sequence: CASSEGTSGYYTGELFF. As DNA, the CDR3 is TGTGCCAGCAGCGAGGGGACTAGCGGGTACTACACCGGGGAGCTGTTTTTT.

The count of this clone is one. The chain employs TRBV5-1 and TRBJ2-2, with 9 bases lining up with TRBD2. The germline V gene encodes CDR1 SGHRS and CDR2 YFSETQ. V was pared by 1 base and J by 3 bases, with 10 bases of the junction left unmatched. This CDR3 spans 18 amino acids. CDR3 residues: CASSLSSSLAGYTGELFF. CDR3 in DNA: TGCGCCAGCAGCTTGTCCTCGTCGCTAGCGGGATACACCGGGGAGCTGTTTTTT.

The chain combines TRBV5-1 with TRBJ1-1; the D gene is possibly TRBD1 (5 bases). Trimming removed 0 bases from V and 3 bases from J, with 9 bases in between. The CDR3 is made up of 14 amino acids. Germline V gene lookup returns CDR1 SGHRS and CDR2 YFSETQ. CDR3 sequence: CASSLEPGDTEAFF. CDR3 bases: TGCGCCAGCAGCTTGGAACCGGGGGACACTGAAGCTTTCTTT.